The 28 T cell receptor beta chains below come from one sample, sequenced in a study of cytomegalovirus exposure and HLA in healthy donors. The study ran its PCR with 60 Vbeta and 13 Jbeta primers. Measured with immunoSEQ multiplex PCR; TCRdb has only the in-frame clones, and not every one. In the table there are some 150,000 clones, around 77% of which are singletons. Sequencing was performed on PBMCs. Receptors were obtained from a young man in good health and CMV-seropositive.

The chain recombines TRBV27 with TRBJ2-7; 9 nucleotides align to TRBD1. Trimming at V came to 4 bases and at J to 6 bases, leaving 7 bases not matched to a gene. This CDR3 is 14 amino acids long. Germline V gives CDR1 MNHEY, CDR2 SMNVEV (reference sequence). The CDR3 coding sequence is TGTGCCAGCAGTTCAACCGGGACAGGGAGCGAGCAGTACTTC. Residues: CASSSTGTGSEQYF.

V is TRBV9 and J is TRBJ2-5; possibly TRBD2 for D (5 bases). Deletions cut 4 bases from V and 5 bases from J, with 18 bases between. The CDR3 has 15 residues. Looked up from germline, CDR1 is SGDLS and CDR2 is YYNGEE. The CDR3 DNA follows: TGTGCCAGCAGCCCCACGGCACTAGATTTGGAGACCCAGTACTTC. Translating gives CASSPTALDLETQYF.

The chain uses TRBV4-1 and TRBJ1-5, with D hard to call. Deletions cut 0 bases from V and 4 bases from J, with 7 bases between. The CDR3 contains 14 residues. Germline V gene sequence: CDR1 MGHRA, CDR2 YSYEKL. CDR3 in DNA: TGCGCCAGCAGCCAAGATCTAGGAAATCAGCCCCAGCATTTT. This codes for CASSQDLGNQPQHF.

The rearrangement uses TRBV5-1 and TRBJ2-2; the match to TRBD1 covers 8 bases. Germline lookup yields CDR1 SGHRS and CDR2 YFSETQ. J gave up 10 bases and V 3 bases, and 8 bases lay outside the gene matches. The CDR3 is 14 residues long. The CDR3 nucleotides read TGCGCCAGCAGCTACTCAGGGGGCAAGGTGGAGCTGTTTTTT. This encodes CASSYSGGKVELFF.

The chain carries TRBV6-1 and TRBJ2-5, with TRBD2 matching over 11 bases. The germline CDR1 and CDR2 sequences are MNHNS and SASEGT. Germline trimming cut 10 bases from V and 2 bases from J; bases unmatched to any gene: 9. CDR3 length: 15 amino acids. CDR3 nucleotides: TGTGCCACCGACGAGGTAGCGGGGGGGCAAGAGACCCAGTACTTC. Translating gives CATDEVAGGQETQYF.

The chain has TRBV7-2 and TRBJ1-4, with 9 positions matching TRBD1. The CDR3 is 15 residues long. With V trimmed by 3 bases and J by 5 bases, 4 bases remained unmatched. CDR1 and CDR2 from the germline V gene are SGHTA and FQGNSA. The CDR3 loop is CASSFTGTGNEKLFF. The CDR3 coding sequence is TGTGCCAGCAGCTTTACCGGGACAGGGAATGAAAAACTGTTTTTT.

The chain has TRBV5-1 and TRBJ2-1; 11 bases agree with TRBD2. The CDR3 is 14 amino acids. Germline CDR1 reads SGHRS; CDR2 reads YFSETQ. With V trimmed by 7 bases and J by 4 bases, 4 bases remained unmatched. CDR3 bases: TGCGCCAGCGCCGGGACTAGCGGATACAATGAGCAGTTCTTC. This encodes CASAGTSGYNEQFF.

This clone was seen a single time. The same CDR3 can be traced to other DNA sequences in this sample. CDR3 sequence reads: CASSGQGNEQYF. The DNA of the CDR3 is TGTGCCAGTAGTGGGCAGGGTAACGAGCAGTACTTC. This chain links TRBV19 with TRBJ2-7, with D maybe TRBD1 (5 bases). This CDR3 contains 12 residues. From germline, CDR1 is LNHDA and CDR2 SQIVND (reference sequence). Trimming shortened V by 5 bases and J by 5 bases, and 10 bases separated the two germline ends.

This chain joins TRBV5-1 and TRBJ1-2, with D unresolved. V was clipped by 0 bases and J by 2 bases, with 5 bases between them. From germline, CDR1 is SGHRS and CDR2 YFSETQ. CDR3 size: 13 residues. CDR3 in amino acids: CASSLAVNYGYTF. DNA for the CDR3: TGCGCCAGCAGCTTGGCCGTAAACTATGGCTACACCTTC.

This sequence joins TRBV25-1 and TRBJ2-3, with D possibly being TRBD2 (6 bases). The CDR3 sequence is 15 residues long. The germline V gene has CDR1 MGHDK and CDR2 SYGVNS. V gave up 3 bases and J gave up 10 bases, with 20 bases separating them. CDR3 nucleotide sequence: TGTGCCAGCAGTGACTGGGCTAGCGAGGGCAACGCGCAGTATTTT. Protein product: CASSDWASEGNAQYF.

The chain joins TRBV6-4 to TRBJ1-5; unclear D gene. V was shortened by 3 bases and J by 5 bases, with 8 bases between the two germline ends. The germline gives CDR1 MRHNA, CDR2 SNTAGT. The CDR3 has 13 amino acids. The CDR3 sequence is CASSESGHQPQHF. For the CDR3, the DNA is TGTGCCAGCAGTGAGAGTGGGCATCAGCCCCAGCATTTT.

V usage is TRBV7-9 and J usage is TRBJ2-7; TRBD2 agrees at 7 bases. CDR3 size: 12 residues. V shed 8 bases and J 5 bases; nucleotides not matched to a gene: 6. Per the germline V gene, CDR1 is SEHNR and CDR2 is FQNEAQ (reference sequence). CDR3 in amino acids: CASRRGNDEQYF. CDR3 DNA sequence: TGTGCCAGCCGGCGGGGGAATGACGAGCAGTACTTC.

The rearrangement joins TRBV29-1 to TRBJ1-2; no reliable D call. Germline values: CDR1 SQVTM, CDR2 ANQGSEA. Trimming took off 2 bases at V and 5 bases at J, with 12 bases between the two ends. The CDR3 has 13 amino acids. The CDR3 region is CSVERTGQYGYTF. The CDR3 DNA follows: TGCAGCGTTGAAAGGACTGGGCAATATGGCTACACCTTC.

This sequence joins TRBV4-1 and TRBJ1-5; tentative D call: TRBD1 (5 bases). The CDR3 runs to 17 residues. Germline loops: CDR1 MGHRA, CDR2 YSYEKL. V shed 3 bases and J shed 5 bases, with 20 bases lying between them. The CDR3 reads CASSHHRTRSFYQPQHF. CDR3 nucleotide sequence: TGCGCCAGCAGCCATCATAGGACACGGAGTTTTTATCAGCCCCAGCATTTT.

In its sample, this clone was seen a few times. This chain uses TRBV11-2 with TRBJ2-3; 8 bases line up with TRBD2. The CDR3 extends over 15 amino acids. Trimming at V came to 1 base and at J to 3 bases, leaving 3 bases not matched to a gene. Germline CDR1 is SGHAT and CDR2 is FQNNGV. CDR3 in amino acids: CASSLGGGTTDTQYF. DNA for the CDR3: TGTGCCAGCAGCTTAGGCGGGGGGACAACAGATACGCAGTATTTT.

The CDR3 loop is CASSWDLSWQPQHF. DNA for the CDR3: TGTGCCAGCAGCTGGGACTTATCGTGGCAGCCCCAGCATTTT. The chain carries TRBV7-3 and TRBJ1-5; D possibly corresponds to TRBD1 (5 bases). Germline lookup yields CDR1 SGHTA and CDR2 FQGTGA. The CDR3 consists of 14 residues. V lost 4 bases to trimming and J lost 7 bases, with 14 bases between them. Full variable domain (rest looked up from reference TRBV7-3 and TRBJ1-5): GAGVSQTPSNKVTEKGKYVELRCDPISGHTALYWYRQSLGQGPEFLIYFQGTGAADDSGLPNDRFFAVRPEGSVSTLKIQRTERGDSAVYLCASSWDLSWQPQHFGDGTRLSIL.

The CDR3 loop is CASSVLAVGSDTQYF. As DNA, the CDR3 is TGTGCCAGCAGCGTTCTAGCGGTGGGATCGGATACGCAGTATTTT. This chain connects TRBV7-9 to TRBJ2-3; 7 bases agree with TRBD2. There are 15 residues in the CDR3. V gave up 5 bases and J gave up 6 bases; unmatched junction bases: 11. Germline CDR1 and CDR2: SEHNR and FQNEAQ (reference sequence).

As DNA, the CDR3 is TGTGCCAGCAGATATGGTTCGGGGACAGTGAACACCGGGGAGCTGTTTTTT. Translating gives CASRYGSGTVNTGELFF. The chain links TRBV28 to TRBJ2-2, with TRBD1 matching over 7 bases. The V gene end was trimmed by 6 bases and the J gene end by 1 base; junction bases not matched to a gene: 11. The germline V gene has CDR1 MDHEN and CDR2 SYDVKM. The CDR3 is 17 residues long. The variable domain in full, completed from reference TRBV28 and TRBJ2-2, reads DVKVTQSSRYLVKRTGEKVFLECVQDMDHENMFWYRQDPGLGLRLIYFSYDVKMKEKGDIPEGYSVSREKKERFSLILESASTNQTSMYLCASRYGSGTVNTGELFFGEGSRLTVL.

The chain recombines TRBV7-9 with TRBJ2-7, with 10 positions matching TRBD1. The CDR3 has 14 residues. Germline V gene data show CDR1 as SEHNR and CDR2 as FQNEAQ (reference sequence). J was trimmed by 2 bases and V by 4 bases; bases with no gene match: 2. CDR3 nucleotide sequence: TGTGCCAGCAGCTGGGGACAGGGGACCTACGAGCAGTACTTC. It encodes CASSWGQGTYEQYF.

The rearrangement joins TRBV9 to TRBJ2-5; 10 nucleotides line up with TRBD2. V trimming: 0 bases; J trimming: 5 bases; junction bases outside the gene matches: 4. The CDR3 is 15 amino acids. Germline V gives CDR1 SGDLS, CDR2 YYNGEE. Here the CDR3 reads CASSVASGGGETQYF. For the CDR3, the DNA is TGTGCCAGCAGCGTAGCTAGCGGGGGTGGGGAGACCCAGTACTTC.

This clone has only a few counts. V gene TRBV4-3 combines with J gene TRBJ1-2, with 8 positions matching TRBD1. The CDR3 is 15 amino acids. The V and J ends lost 0 bases and 7 bases, in that order; junction bases with no gene match: 7. Germline lookup yields CDR1 LGHNA and CDR2 YSLEER. The CDR3 nucleotides are TGCGCCAGCAGCCAAGATCCGGGGACAGGAGGTGGCTACACCTTC. Translated, it gives CASSQDPGTGGGYTF.

The chain has TRBV7-2 and TRBJ2-1; 15 bases line up with TRBD2. CDR1 SGHTA and CDR2 FQGNSA come from the germline V gene. This CDR3 is built from 14 residues. J was trimmed by 10 bases and V by 5 bases; bases with no gene match: 3. CDR3 in amino acids: CASSGTSGRTEQFF. CDR3 nucleotide sequence: TGTGCCAGCAGCGGGACTAGCGGGAGGACAGAGCAGTTCTTC.

This chain connects TRBV4-3 to TRBJ2-4, with 7 bases aligning to TRBD1. Per germline, CDR1 LGHNA and CDR2 YSLEER. V dropped 2 bases and J dropped 2; count of bases not matched to a gene: 6. CDR3 length: 16 amino acids. The CDR3 DNA is TGCGCCAGCAGCCAAACCGGGACAGTCTCCAAAAACATTCAGTACTTC. Amino acid sequence: CASSQTGTVSKNIQYF.

This sequence joins TRBV10-2 and TRBJ2-7; 7 bases agree with TRBD1. Per the germline V gene, CDR1 is WSHSY and CDR2 is SAAADI. V shed 6 bases and J 0 bases; nucleotides not matched to a gene: 11. There are 16 residues in the CDR3. CDR3: CASSFPGQPNSYEQYF. DNA of the CDR3: TGCGCCAGCAGCTTCCCGGGACAGCCTAACTCCTACGAGCAGTACTTC.

This clone was counted once. The rearrangement links TRBV2 to TRBJ1-2; D is ambiguous. The CDR3 is 15 amino acids. Trimming removed 3 bases at V and 4 bases at J, with 15 bases between. In germline, CDR1 is SNHLY, CDR2 FYNNEI. CDR3 coding DNA: TGTGCCAGCAGTGATGGGGAGGGTTCCCTCTATGGCTACACCTTC. This sequence encodes CASSDGEGSLYGYTF.

A remark on this clone: Other DNA variants within this sample encode the same CDR3. The rearrangement links TRBV9 to TRBJ2-5, with D perhaps TRBD1 (6 bases). The ends were cut back, 1 base at V and 1 base at J, with 8 bases in the middle. Germline assignment: CDR1 SGDLS and CDR2 YYNGEE. The CDR3 contains 14 residues. The CDR3 sequence is CASSVRGGQETQYF. The CDR3 DNA follows: TGTGCCAGCAGCGTACGAGGGGGCCAAGAGACCCAGTACTTC.

This chain joins TRBV4-1 and TRBJ2-3; tentative D call: TRBD1 (6 bases). V was pared by 0 bases and J by 6 bases, with 10 bases between. The CDR3 has 14 amino acids. Per germline, CDR1 MGHRA and CDR2 YSYEKL. The CDR3 nucleotides are TGCGCCAGCAGCCAAGATCCCACAGGGGATACGCAGTATTTT. It translates to CASSQDPTGDTQYF.

In its sample, this clone was seen a few times. The chain couples TRBV6-5 to TRBJ1-2; 7 nucleotides match TRBD1. Germline CDR1 MNHEY, CDR2 SVGAGI. The V segment lost 0 bases and the J segment 8 bases; nucleotides outside the gene matches: 9. The CDR3 runs 15 residues. Written as DNA, the CDR3 is TGTGCCAGCAGTTACTCGTCGGAGGGGGCTCAGGGCTACACCTTC. This sequence encodes CASSYSSEGAQGYTF.